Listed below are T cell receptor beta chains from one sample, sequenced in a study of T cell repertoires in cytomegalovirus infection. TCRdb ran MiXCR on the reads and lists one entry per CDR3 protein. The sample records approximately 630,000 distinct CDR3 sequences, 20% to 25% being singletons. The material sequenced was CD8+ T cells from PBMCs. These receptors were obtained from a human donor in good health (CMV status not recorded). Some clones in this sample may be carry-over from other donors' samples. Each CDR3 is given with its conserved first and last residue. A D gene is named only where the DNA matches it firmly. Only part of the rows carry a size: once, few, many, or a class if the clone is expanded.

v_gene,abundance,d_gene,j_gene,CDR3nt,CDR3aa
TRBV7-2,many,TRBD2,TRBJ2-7,TGTGCCAGCAGCTTAGGTGGGGGGGCCTACGAGCAGTACTTC,CASSLGGGAYEQYF
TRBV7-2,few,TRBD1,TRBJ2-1,TGTGCCAGCAGCCACCAAGATCGGACAGGGCTTTACAATGAGCAGTTCTTC,CASSHQDRTGLYNEQFF
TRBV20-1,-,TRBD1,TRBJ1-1,TGCAGTGCTAGAGATAGGAGACAGGGCCCTGAAGCTTTCTTT,CSARDRRQGPEAFF
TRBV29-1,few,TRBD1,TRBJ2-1,TGCAGCGTTGATGTTGGGACAGGGGAATACAATGAGCAGTTCTTC,CSVDVGTGEYNEQFF
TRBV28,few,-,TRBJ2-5,TGTGCCAGCACCCTGGACCCCCAAGAGACCCAGTACTTC,CASTLDPQETQYF
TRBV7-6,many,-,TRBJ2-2,TGTGCTAGCAGCTTAGCCCAGGGCCCGAACGGGGAGCTGTTTTTT,CASSLAQGPNGELFF
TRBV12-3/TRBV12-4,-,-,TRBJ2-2,TGTGCCAGCAGTTTAGCGGCGCCGGGCACCGGGGAGCTGTTTTTT,CASSLAAPGTGELFF
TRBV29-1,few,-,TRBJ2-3,TGCAGCGTTGAAGGAGGTAGCGGTAGCACAGATACGCAGTATTTT,CSVEGGSGSTDTQYF
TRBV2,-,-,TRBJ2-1,TGTGCCAGCAGTGAAGCATGGCCAGGGGATGACTACAATGAGCAGTTCTTC,CASSEAWPGDDYNEQFF
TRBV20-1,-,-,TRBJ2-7,TGCAGTGCTAGAGACCTTATGGGCAGGGGTTACGAGCAGTACTTC,CSARDLMGRGYEQYF
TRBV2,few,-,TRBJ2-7,TGTGCCAGCTCCTTCGACGTATACGAGCAGTACTTC,CASSFDVYEQYF
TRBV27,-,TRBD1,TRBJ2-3,TGTGCCAGCAGTTTACCGACAGGGGGGGATACGCAGTATTTT,CASSLPTGGDTQYF
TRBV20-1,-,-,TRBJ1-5,TGCAGTGCTCAGCCCGGACAGAGCAATCAGCCCCAGCATTTT,CSAQPGQSNQPQHF
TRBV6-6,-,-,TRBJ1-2,TGTGCCAGCACCGTGACCTCAGGCAGGGAGAAGCATGGCTACACCTTC,CASTVTSGREKHGYTF
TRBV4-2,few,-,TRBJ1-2,TGTGCCAGCAGCCAAGATAAAGGCCTGCGCACTTATGGCTACACCTTC,CASSQDKGLRTYGYTF
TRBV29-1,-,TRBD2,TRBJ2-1,TGCAGCGCTGCTCCCGGGACTAGCGGGTCCTACAATGAGCAGTTCTTC,CSAAPGTSGSYNEQFF
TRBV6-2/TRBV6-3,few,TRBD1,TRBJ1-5,TGTGCCAGCAGTATAGGACAGGGCGCTCCCCGGGATCAGCCCCAGCATTTT,CASSIGQGAPRDQPQHF
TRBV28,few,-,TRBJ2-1,TGTGCCAGCAGTTATGGGGACACAAGTTACAATGAGCAGTTCTTC,CASSYGDTSYNEQFF
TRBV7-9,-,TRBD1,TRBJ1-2,TGTGCCAGCAGCCCCTCCCCGGGACAGGGAGGGGTAGATGGCTACACCTTC,CASSPSPGQGGVDGYTF
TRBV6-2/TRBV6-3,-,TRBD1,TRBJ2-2,TGTGCCAGCAGTTACTCGGGCAGGGGGCCGACCGGGGAGCTGTTTTTT,CASSYSGRGPTGELFF
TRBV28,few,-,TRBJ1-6,TGTGCCAGCAGAACAGGTACCAGCTCCTATAATTCACCCCTCCACTTT,CASRTGTSSYNSPLHF
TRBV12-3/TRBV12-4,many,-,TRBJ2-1,TGTGCCAGCAGTTTTGGGGGAAATGAGCAGTTCTTC,CASSFGGNEQFF
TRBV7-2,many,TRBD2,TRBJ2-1,TGTGCCAGCAGACCCGGACTAGCGCTGCCCTCCTACAATGAGCAGTTCTTC,CASRPGLALPSYNEQFF
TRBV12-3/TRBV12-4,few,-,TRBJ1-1,TGTGCCAGCAGTTTTAGTACCCCTTACACTGAAGCTTTCTTT,CASSFSTPYTEAFF
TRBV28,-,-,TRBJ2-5,TGTGCCAGCAGTTTCGAGGCTTGGGCCGTGACATGGGAGACCCAGTACTTC,CASSFEAWAVTWETQYF
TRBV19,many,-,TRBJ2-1,TGTGCCAGTAGTATCTCCATCGGGACACACAATGAGCAGTTCTTC,CASSISIGTHNEQFF
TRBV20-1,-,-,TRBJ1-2,TGCAGTGCCCCGTATGCGAATTATGGCTACACCTTC,CSAPYANYGYTF
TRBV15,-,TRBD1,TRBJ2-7,TGTGCCACCAGCGGGACCGGACAGGGGTTCTACGAGCAGTACTTC,CATSGTGQGFYEQYF
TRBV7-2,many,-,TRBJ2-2,TGTGCCAGCAGCCCCAGGGGAGGATACGGGGAGCTGTTTTTT,CASSPRGGYGELFF
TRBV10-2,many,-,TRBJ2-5,TGCGCCAGCAGGGAAGATCGGTGGGAGACCCAGTACTTC,CASREDRWETQYF
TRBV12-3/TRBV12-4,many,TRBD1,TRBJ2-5,TGTGCCAGCAGTTTTGGGACAGGGGGCGGCGAGACCCAGTACTTC,CASSFGTGGGETQYF
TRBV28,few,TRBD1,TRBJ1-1,TGTGCCAGCAGGGCCACAGGGGTGAACACTGAAGCTTTCTTT,CASRATGVNTEAFF
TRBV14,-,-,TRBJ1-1,TGTGCCAGCAGCCAAGCCTTCGTGGGGGTGTGGACTGAAGCTTTCTTT,CASSQAFVGVWTEAFF
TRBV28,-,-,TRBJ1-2,TGTGCCAGTCAAGGCTATGGCTACACCTTC,CASQGYGYTF
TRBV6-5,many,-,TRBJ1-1,TGTGCCAGCAGTTACTCGGAAGGGGGTACTGAAGCTTTCTTT,CASSYSEGGTEAFF
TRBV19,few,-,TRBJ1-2,TGTGCCAGTAGTATGGAGGAGCCCGGCTACACCTTC,CASSMEEPGYTF
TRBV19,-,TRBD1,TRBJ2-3,TGTGCCAGTACCCCCGGGGAAGGGGGCGAAACAGATACGCAGTATTTT,CASTPGEGGETDTQYF
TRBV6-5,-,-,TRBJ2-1,TGTGCCAGCAGTTACGGGAGTGGTTGGAATGAGCAGTTCTTC,CASSYGSGWNEQFF
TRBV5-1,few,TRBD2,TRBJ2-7,TGCGCCAGCAGCTTGTCCAGCGGGGGGTCACCCGGCGACGAGCAGTACTTC,CASSLSSGGSPGDEQYF
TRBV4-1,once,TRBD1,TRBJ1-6,TGCGCCAGCAGCCAGGGACAGATTAATTCACCCCTCCACTTT,CASSQGQINSPLHF
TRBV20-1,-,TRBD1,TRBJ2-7,TGCAGTGCTAGAGATCGACAGGGGGGCTACGAGCAGTACTTC,CSARDRQGGYEQYF
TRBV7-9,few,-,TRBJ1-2,TGTGCCAGCAGCACCAGGGCCGCTAACTATGGCTACACCTTC,CASSTRAANYGYTF
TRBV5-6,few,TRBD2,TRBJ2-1,TGTGCCAGCAGCTTAGCGGGGGGGCAACGGAATGAGCAGTTCTTC,CASSLAGGQRNEQFF
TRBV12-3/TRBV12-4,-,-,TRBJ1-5,TGTGCCAGCAGTTTAAGCCCCTATGGCAATCAGCCCCAGCATTTT,CASSLSPYGNQPQHF